Below are 9 T cell receptor beta chains sequenced from a single sample in a study of graft-versus-host responses after intestinal transplantation. Sequenced by immunoSEQ multiplex PCR; TCRdb stores in-frame clones only, minus some. This sample yields 65,000 to 85,000 clones, of which roughly 91% are seen a single time; around 8% belongs to the top ten. For these receptors, no antigen is known. This specimen was unstimulated CD8+ T cells sorted from spleen or lymph node cells, taken before transplant. The receptor source for this set is a human donor who was the organ donor for an intestinal transplant.

CDR3 in amino acids: CASSEWGRTEAFF. CDR3 bases: TGTGCCAGCAGTGAATGGGGCAGAACTGAAGCTTTCTTT. The chain uses TRBV2 and TRBJ1-1; a possible D gene is TRBD1 (5 bases). Trimming shortened V by 2 bases and J by 5 bases, and 9 bases separated the two germline ends. The germline V gene encodes CDR1 SNHLY and CDR2 FYNNEI. The CDR3 sequence is 13 residues long.

This clone was recorded only once. The V and J genes are TRBV2 and TRBJ2-3; 8 nucleotides align to TRBD2. Losses at the gene ends were 5 bases for V and 5 bases for J; bases not matched to a gene: 9. Germline V CDR1 and CDR2: SNHLY, FYNNEI. CDR3 size: 15 residues. CDR3 sequence (DNA): TGTGCCAGCAGTTCCGGGACTAGGCTAGAAGATACGCAGTATTTT. Encoded protein: CASSSGTRLEDTQYF.

V gene TRBV28 combines with J gene TRBJ1-4; D is ambiguous. CDR3 length equals 18 residues. CDR1 MDHEN and CDR2 SYDVKM come from the germline V gene. V lost 5 bases to trimming and J lost 0 bases, with 19 bases between them. CDR3 region: CASSHASGQMTTNEKLFF. The CDR3 DNA reads TGTGCCAGCAGTCACGCCTCCGGGCAGATGACAACTAATGAAAAACTGTTTTTT.

The rearrangement links TRBV27 to TRBJ1-2, with TRBD1 as a possible D gene (5 bases). The CDR3 has 12 amino acids. Germline loops: CDR1 MNHEY, CDR2 SMNVEV (reference sequence). The V and J ends lost 2 bases and 5 bases respectively, with 6 bases between them. CDR3: CASSLQGYGYTF. The CDR3 DNA reads TGTGCCAGCAGTTTACAGGGATATGGCTACACCTTC.

The V and J genes are TRBV6-1 and TRBJ1-2; no clear D gene. Germline V gene data show CDR1 as MNHNS and CDR2 as SASEGT. The CDR3 extends over 13 amino acids. V was cut by 2 bases and J by 6 bases, with 10 bases left in between. CDR3 in amino acids: CASSELAEDGYTF. DNA of the CDR3: TGTGCCAGCAGTGAACTAGCGGAAGATGGCTACACCTTC.

The V call is TRBV4-1, the J call TRBJ2-7, with TRBD2 matching 12 bases. This CDR3 is 14 amino acids long. Germline CDR1 is MGHRA and CDR2 is YSYEKL. V lost 8 bases, J lost 3 bases, and 5 bases stayed unmatched. CDR3 amino acids: CASAVTSGGYEQYF. DNA for the CDR3: TGCGCCAGCGCCGTGACTAGCGGGGGCTACGAGCAGTACTTC.

The CDR3 DNA sequence: TGCGCCAGCAGCTTGGAACAGGGACTTAACTACGAGCAGTACTTC. Protein: CASSLEQGLNYEQYF. V gene TRBV5-1 combines with J gene TRBJ2-7; D could derive from TRBD1 or TRBD2 (6 bases each). Germline V gene lookup returns CDR1 SGHRS and CDR2 YFSETQ. The CDR3 totals 15 residues. Trimming cost V 0 bases and J 3 bases, with 13 bases left between them.

The chain employs TRBV2 and TRBJ1-4; no clear D gene. The V end was cut by 4 bases, the J end by 3 bases, with 9 bases between. The CDR3 consists of 14 residues. Per germline, CDR1 SNHLY and CDR2 FYNNEI. The CDR3 region is CASSGGQANEKLFF. The CDR3, as DNA: TGTGCCAGCAGTGGGGGTCAGGCTAATGAAAAACTGTTTTTT. Filled out from reference TRBV2 and TRBJ1-4, the complete variable domain reads EPEVTQTPSHQVTQMGQEVILRCVPISNHLYFYWYRQILGQKVEFLVSFYNNEISEKSEIFDDQFSVERPDGSNFTLKIRSTKLEDSAMYFCASSGGQANEKLFFGSGTQLSVL.

Only a few counts were recorded for this clone. The gene calls are TRBV5-4 and TRBJ1-6, with D possibly TRBD1 on 5 matching bases. The CDR3 contains 16 residues. V was trimmed by 0 bases and J by 3 bases, leaving 10 bases between them. Per germline, CDR1 SGHNT and CDR2 YYREEE (reference sequence). The DNA for the CDR3 is TGTGCCAGCAGCTTGGAGGCAGGGAACTATAATTCACCCCTCCACTTT. This sequence encodes CASSLEAGNYNSPLHF.